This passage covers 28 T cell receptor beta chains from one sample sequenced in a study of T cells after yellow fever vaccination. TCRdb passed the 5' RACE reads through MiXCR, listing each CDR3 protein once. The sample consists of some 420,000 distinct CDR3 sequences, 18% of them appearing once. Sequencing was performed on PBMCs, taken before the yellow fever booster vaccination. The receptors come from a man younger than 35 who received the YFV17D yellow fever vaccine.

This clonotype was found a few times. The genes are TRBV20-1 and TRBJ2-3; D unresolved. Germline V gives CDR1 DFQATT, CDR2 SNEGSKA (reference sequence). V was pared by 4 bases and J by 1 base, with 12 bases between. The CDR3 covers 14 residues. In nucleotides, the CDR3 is TGCAGTGCTACCGCATCTCGAGGCACAGATACGCAGTATTTT. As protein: CSATASRGTDTQYF.

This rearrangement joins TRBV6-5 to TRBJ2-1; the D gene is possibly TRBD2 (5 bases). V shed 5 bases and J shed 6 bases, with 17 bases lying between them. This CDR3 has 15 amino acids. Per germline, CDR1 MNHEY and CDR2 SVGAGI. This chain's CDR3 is CASSEGLRGINEQFF. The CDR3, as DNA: TGTGCCAGCAGTGAGGGTCTTCGTGGAATCAATGAGCAGTTCTTC.

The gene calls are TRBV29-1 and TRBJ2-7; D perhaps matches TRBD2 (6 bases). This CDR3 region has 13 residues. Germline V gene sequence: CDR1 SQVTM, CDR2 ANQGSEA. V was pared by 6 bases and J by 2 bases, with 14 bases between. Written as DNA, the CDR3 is TGCAGCGTGGATGCGACGGGGGCCTACGAGCAGTACTTC. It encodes CSVDATGAYEQYF.

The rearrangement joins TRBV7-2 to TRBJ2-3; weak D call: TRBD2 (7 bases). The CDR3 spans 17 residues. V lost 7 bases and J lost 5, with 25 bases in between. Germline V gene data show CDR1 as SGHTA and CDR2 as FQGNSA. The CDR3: CASMKGGAGGVRDTQYF. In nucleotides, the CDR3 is TGTGCCAGCATGAAAGGGGGGGCCGGGGGAGTTAGAGATACGCAGTATTTT.

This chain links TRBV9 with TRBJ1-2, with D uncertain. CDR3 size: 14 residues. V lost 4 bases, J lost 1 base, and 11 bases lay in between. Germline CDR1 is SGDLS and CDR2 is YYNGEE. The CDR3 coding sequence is TGTGCCAGCAGCCCCCTGGGGAATAACTATGGCTACACCTTC. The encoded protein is CASSPLGNNYGYTF.

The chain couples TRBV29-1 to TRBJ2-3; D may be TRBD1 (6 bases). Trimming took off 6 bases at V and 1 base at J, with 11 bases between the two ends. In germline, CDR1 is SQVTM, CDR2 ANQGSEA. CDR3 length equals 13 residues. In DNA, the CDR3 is TGCAGCGTGAGGGGGACGGGCACAGATACGCAGTATTTT. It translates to CSVRGTGTDTQYF.

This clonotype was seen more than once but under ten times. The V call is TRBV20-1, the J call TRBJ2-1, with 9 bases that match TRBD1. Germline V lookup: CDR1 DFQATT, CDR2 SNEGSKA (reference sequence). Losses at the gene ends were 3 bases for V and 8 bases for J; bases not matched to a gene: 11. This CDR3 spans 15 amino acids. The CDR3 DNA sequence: TGCAGTGCTAGGCCGGGGTACAGGGGGCGCGATGAGCAGTTCTTC. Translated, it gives CSARPGYRGRDEQFF.

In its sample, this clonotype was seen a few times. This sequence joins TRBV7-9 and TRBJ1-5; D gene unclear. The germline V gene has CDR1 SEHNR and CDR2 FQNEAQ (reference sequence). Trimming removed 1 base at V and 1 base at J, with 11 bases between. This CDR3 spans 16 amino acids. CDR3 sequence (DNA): TGTGCCAGCAGCTTAGAACGTTTAGGGAGCAATCAGCCCCAGCATTTT. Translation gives CASSLERLGSNQPQHF.

Written as DNA, the CDR3 is TGTGCCAGCAGTTATACAGGGGGCATGAACACTGAAGCTTTCTTT. This translates into CASSYTGGMNTEAFF. This chain joins TRBV6-5 and TRBJ1-1; 9 bases align to TRBD1. V dropped 3 bases and J dropped 0; count of bases not matched to a gene: 2. The CDR3 runs 15 residues. The germline gives CDR1 MNHEY, CDR2 SVGAGI.

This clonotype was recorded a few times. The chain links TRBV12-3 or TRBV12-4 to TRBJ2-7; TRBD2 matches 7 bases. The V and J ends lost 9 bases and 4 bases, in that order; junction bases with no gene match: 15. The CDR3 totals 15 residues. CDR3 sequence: CASRTSGGSVYEQYF. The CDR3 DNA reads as TGTGCCAGTCGAACCTCGGGGGGTAGTGTATACGAGCAGTACTTC.

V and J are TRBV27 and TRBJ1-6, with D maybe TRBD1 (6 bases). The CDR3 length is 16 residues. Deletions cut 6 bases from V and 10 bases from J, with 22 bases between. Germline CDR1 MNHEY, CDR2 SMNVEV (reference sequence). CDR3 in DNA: TGTGCCAGCAGGGTCGGGGGGGCGGAATTTTACTCACCCCTCCACTTT. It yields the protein CASRVGGAEFYSPLHF.

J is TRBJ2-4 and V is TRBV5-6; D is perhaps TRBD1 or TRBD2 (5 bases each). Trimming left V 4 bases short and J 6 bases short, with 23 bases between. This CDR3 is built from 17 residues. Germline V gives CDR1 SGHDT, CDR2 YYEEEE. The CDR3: CASSPLSRGLIGNIQYF. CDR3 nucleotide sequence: TGTGCCAGCAGCCCACTGTCCCGGGGCCTAATCGGAAACATTCAGTACTTC. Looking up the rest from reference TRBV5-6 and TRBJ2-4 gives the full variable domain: DAGVTQSPTHLIKTRGQQVTLRCSPKSGHDTVSWYQQALGQGPQFIFQYYEEEERQRGNFPDRFSGHQFPNYSSELNVNALLLGDSALYLCASSPLSRGLIGNIQYFGAGTRLSVL.

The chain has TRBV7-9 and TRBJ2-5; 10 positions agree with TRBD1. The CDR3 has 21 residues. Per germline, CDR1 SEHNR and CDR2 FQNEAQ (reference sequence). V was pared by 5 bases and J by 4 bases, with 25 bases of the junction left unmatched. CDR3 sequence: CASSAYPGTGVPGAKGETQYF. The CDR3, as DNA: TGTGCCAGCAGCGCCTACCCCGGGACAGGGGTCCCCGGTGCAAAAGGAGAGACCCAGTACTTC. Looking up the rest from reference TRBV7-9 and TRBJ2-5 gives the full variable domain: DTGVSQNPRHKITKRGQNVTFRCDPISEHNRLYWYRQTLGQGPEFLTYFQNEAQLEKSRLLSDRFSAERPKGSFSTLEIQRTEQGDSAMYLCASSAYPGTGVPGAKGETQYFGPGTRLLVL.

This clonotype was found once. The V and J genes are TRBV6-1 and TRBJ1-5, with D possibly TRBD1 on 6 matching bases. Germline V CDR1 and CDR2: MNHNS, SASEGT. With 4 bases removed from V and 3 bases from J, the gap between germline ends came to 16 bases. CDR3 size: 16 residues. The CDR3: CASSAFSDRINQPQHF. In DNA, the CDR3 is TGTGCCAGCAGTGCCTTCTCTGACAGGATCAATCAGCCCCAGCATTTT.

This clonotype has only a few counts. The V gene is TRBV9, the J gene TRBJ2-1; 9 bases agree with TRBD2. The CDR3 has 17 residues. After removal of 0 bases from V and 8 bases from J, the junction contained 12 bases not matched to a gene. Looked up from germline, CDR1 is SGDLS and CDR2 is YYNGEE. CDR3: CASSVAGTSQEGDEQFF. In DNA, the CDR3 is TGTGCCAGCAGCGTAGCTGGGACTAGCCAGGAGGGAGATGAGCAGTTCTTC. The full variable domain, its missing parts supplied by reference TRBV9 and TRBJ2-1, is DSGVTQTPKHLITATGQRVTLRCSPRSGDLSVYWYQQSLDQGLQFLIQYYNGEERAKGNILERFSAQQFPDLHSELNLSSLELGDSALYFCASSVAGTSQEGDEQFFGPGTRLTVL.

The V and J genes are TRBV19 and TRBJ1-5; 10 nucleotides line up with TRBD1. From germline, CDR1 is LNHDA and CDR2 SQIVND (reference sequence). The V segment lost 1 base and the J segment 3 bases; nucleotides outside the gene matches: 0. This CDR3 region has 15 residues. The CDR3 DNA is TGTGCCAGTAGTATAGGACAGGGGGCCAATCAGCCCCAGCATTTT. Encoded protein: CASSIGQGANQPQHF.

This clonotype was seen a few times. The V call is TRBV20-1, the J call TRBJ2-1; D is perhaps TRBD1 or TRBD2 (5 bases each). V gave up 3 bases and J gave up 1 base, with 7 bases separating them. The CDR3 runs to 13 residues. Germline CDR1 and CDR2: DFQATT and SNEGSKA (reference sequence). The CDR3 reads CSASWGSYNEQFF. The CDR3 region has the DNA TGCAGTGCTAGTTGGGGGTCCTACAATGAGCAGTTCTTC.

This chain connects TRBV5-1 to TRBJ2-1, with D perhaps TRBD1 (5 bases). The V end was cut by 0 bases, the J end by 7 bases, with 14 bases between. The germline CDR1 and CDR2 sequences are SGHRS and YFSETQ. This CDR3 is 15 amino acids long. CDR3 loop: CASSLEVLAGNEQFF. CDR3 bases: TGCGCCAGCAGCTTGGAGGTCTTGGCAGGGAATGAGCAGTTCTTC.

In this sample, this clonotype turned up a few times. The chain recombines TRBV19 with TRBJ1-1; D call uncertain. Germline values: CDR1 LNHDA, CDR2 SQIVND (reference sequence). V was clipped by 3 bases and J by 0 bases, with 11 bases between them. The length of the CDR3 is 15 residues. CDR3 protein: CASSMSGFLNTEAFF. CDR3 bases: TGTGCCAGTAGTATGTCGGGCTTCTTGAACACTGAAGCTTTCTTT.

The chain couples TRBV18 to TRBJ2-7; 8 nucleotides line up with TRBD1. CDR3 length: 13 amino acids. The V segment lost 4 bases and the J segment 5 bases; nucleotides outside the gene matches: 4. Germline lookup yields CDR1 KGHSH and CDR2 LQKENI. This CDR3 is CASSHDRGDEQYV. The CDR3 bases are TGTGCCAGCTCACATGACAGGGGAGACGAGCAGTACGTC.

DNA of the CDR3: TGTGCCAGCAGCCCCCGGACAGGGGCTGATGGCTACACCTTC. Translation gives CASSPRTGADGYTF. The chain recombines TRBV7-9 with TRBJ1-2, with 9 bases lining up with TRBD1. The junction had 7 bases not matched to a gene; V was cut back by 5 bases and J by 6 bases. The germline V gene encodes CDR1 SEHNR and CDR2 FQNEAQ (reference sequence). CDR3 length equals 14 residues.

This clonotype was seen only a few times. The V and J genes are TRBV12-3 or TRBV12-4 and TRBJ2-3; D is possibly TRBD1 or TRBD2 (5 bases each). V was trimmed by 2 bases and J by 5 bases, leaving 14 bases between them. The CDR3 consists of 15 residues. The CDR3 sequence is CASSLMGLAGDTQYF. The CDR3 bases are TGTGCCAGCAGTTTAATGGGGCTAGCTGGAGATACGCAGTATTTT.

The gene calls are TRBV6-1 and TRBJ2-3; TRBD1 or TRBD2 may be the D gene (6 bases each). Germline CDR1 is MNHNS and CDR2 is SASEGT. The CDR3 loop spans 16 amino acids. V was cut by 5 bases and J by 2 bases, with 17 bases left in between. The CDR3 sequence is CASSFQGTYLTDTQYF. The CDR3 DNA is TGTGCCAGCAGTTTTCAGGGGACTTACCTCACAGATACGCAGTATTTT.

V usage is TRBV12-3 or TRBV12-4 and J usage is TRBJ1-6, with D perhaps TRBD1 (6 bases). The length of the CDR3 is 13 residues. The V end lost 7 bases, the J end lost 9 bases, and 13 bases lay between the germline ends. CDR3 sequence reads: CASTTRGGSPLHF. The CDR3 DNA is TGTGCCAGCACCACGAGGGGGGGTTCACCCCTCCACTTT.

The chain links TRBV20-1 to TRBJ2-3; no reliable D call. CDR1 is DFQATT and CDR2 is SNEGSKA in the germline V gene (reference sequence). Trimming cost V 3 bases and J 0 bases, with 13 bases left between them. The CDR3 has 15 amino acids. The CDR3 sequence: CSARRLQTSTDTQYF. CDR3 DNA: TGCAGTGCTAGGCGTTTACAGACTAGCACAGATACGCAGTATTTT.

The CDR3 here is CASSLFSYEQYV. The CDR3 bases are TGTGCCAGCAGCTTATTCTCCTACGAGCAGTACGTC. V is TRBV11-2 and J is TRBJ2-7, with no clear D. The CDR3 covers 12 residues. Trimming took off 2 bases at V and 0 bases at J, with 2 bases between the two ends. The germline CDR1 and CDR2 sequences are SGHAT and FQNNGV.

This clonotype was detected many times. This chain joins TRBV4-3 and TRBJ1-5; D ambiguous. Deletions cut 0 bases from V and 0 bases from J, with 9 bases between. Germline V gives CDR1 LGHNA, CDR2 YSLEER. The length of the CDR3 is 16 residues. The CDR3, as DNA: TGCGCCAGCAGCCAAGATTGGACCAATAGCAATCAGCCCCAGCATTTT. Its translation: CASSQDWTNSNQPQHF.

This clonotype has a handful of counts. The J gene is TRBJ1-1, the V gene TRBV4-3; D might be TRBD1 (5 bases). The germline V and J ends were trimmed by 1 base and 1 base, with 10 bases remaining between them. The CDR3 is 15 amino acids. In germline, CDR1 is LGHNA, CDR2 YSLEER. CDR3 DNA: TGCGCCAGCAGCCAAGTACAGGAGTCGAACACTGAAGCTTTCTTT. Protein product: CASSQVQESNTEAFF.